One and the same sample provided the 28 T cell receptor beta chains below, sequenced in a study of HIV-infected patients and healthy controls. Reverse transcription used approximately 500 ng RNA and constant-region primers for alpha and beta. Each of the alpha and beta chains got its own library through chain-specific third strand synthesis with indices. TCRdb reanalysed the 5' RACE reads using MiXCR and keeps one entry per CDR3 protein. Altogether 10,000 to 15,000 distinct CDR3 sequences are present, 11% being singletons, with the ten largest covering around 6%. The repertoire came from unfractionated whole blood and reflected all unsorted peripheral T cells. The source material was blood. Source of these receptors: an adult in good health.

By sample fraction, this clonotype is medium-sized. The chain joins TRBV20-1 to TRBJ1-5; 9 bases are a match to TRBD1. The germline V gene encodes CDR1 DFQATT and CDR2 SNEGSKA (reference sequence). The CDR3 is 15 residues long. The V segment lost 2 bases and the J segment 7 bases; nucleotides outside the gene matches: 9. Here the CDR3 DNA reads TGCAGTGCTAGACCCGGGACAGGGCAGGGGCAGCCCCAGCATTTT. This encodes CSARPGTGQGQPQHF.

This sequence joins TRBV6-5 and TRBJ2-7; weak D call: TRBD2 (6 bases). Germline values: CDR1 MNHEY, CDR2 SVGAGI. The V and J ends lost 6 bases and 2 bases respectively, with 11 bases between them. CDR3 size: 13 residues. The CDR3 nucleotides read TGTGCCAGCAGCTACACGGGGGCCTACGAGCAGTACTTC. Translation gives CASSYTGAYEQYF.

This clonotype was counted a few times. V is TRBV2 and J is TRBJ1-3; tentatively, D is TRBD1 (5 bases). Per germline, CDR1 SNHLY and CDR2 FYNNEI. The V gene lost 4 bases and the J gene lost 7 bases, with 14 bases spanning the gap. The CDR3 length is 14 residues. Written as DNA, the CDR3 is TGTGCCAGCAGTGTCGGGGGGAGTCGGAACACCATATATTTT. Encoded protein: CASSVGGSRNTIYF.

The V and J genes are TRBV19 and TRBJ1-2; no reliable D call. This CDR3 contains 12 residues. The V gene's germline CDR1 is LNHDA and CDR2 SQIVND (reference sequence). Trimming stripped 6 bases from V and 6 bases from J, with 11 bases between. CDR3 sequence (DNA): TGTGCCAGTAGCGGCGGGGTCAATGGCTACACCTTC. This sequence encodes CASSGGVNGYTF.

In its sample, this clonotype was seen a few times. The rearrangement links TRBV3-1 to TRBJ2-5, with 15 bases that match TRBD2. Germline lookup yields CDR1 LGHDT and CDR2 YNNKEL (reference sequence). V was clipped by 3 bases and J by 4 bases; unmatched bases: 6. The CDR3 runs 17 residues. The CDR3, as DNA: TGTGCCAGCAGCCACGGACTAGCGGGAGGGGTAGGAGAGACCCAGTACTTC. The encoded protein is CASSHGLAGGVGETQYF.

There are a few counts of this clonotype. The chain uses TRBV29-1 and TRBJ2-2; D tentatively fits TRBD1 or TRBD2 (5 bases each). V lost 3 bases and J lost 5, with 7 bases in between. Germline CDR1 SQVTM, CDR2 ANQGSEA. The CDR3 extends over 12 amino acids. The CDR3: CSVDWGTGELFF. The DNA of the CDR3 is TGCAGCGTTGATTGGGGGACCGGGGAGCTGTTTTTT.

This clonotype was seen many times. The chain links TRBV28 to TRBJ2-1; tentatively, D is TRBD2 (6 bases). This CDR3 is built from 14 residues. Germline V CDR1 and CDR2: MDHEN, SYDVKM. V was clipped by 3 bases and J by 6 bases, with 12 bases between them. CDR3 sequence (DNA): TGTGCCAGCAGTTTTATAGCGGAGCTCAATGAGCAGTTCTTC. It specifies CASSFIAELNEQFF.

This clonotype was observed at least ten times. This rearrangement joins TRBV11-2 to TRBJ1-4; D is unclear. Germline V gene data show CDR1 as SGHAT and CDR2 as FQNNGV. The CDR3 runs 14 residues. V lost 6 bases, J lost 7 bases, and 15 bases lay in between. The CDR3 loop is CASRKLSNGEKLFF. The CDR3 DNA reads as TGTGCCAGCAGAAAGTTGTCAAACGGTGAAAAACTGTTTTTT.

This clonotype was seen more than once but under ten times. The V gene is TRBV12-3 or TRBV12-4, the J gene TRBJ1-1, with TRBD1 matching 9 bases. The CDR3 has 14 residues. J lost 6 bases, V lost 4 bases, and 6 bases had no gene match. The CDR3 here is CASSSQGARAEAFF. CDR3 nucleotide sequence: TGTGCCAGCAGTTCACAGGGGGCGCGGGCTGAAGCTTTCTTT.

This clonotype was observed a handful of times. V and J are TRBV6-5 and TRBJ1-1; D perhaps matches TRBD1 (6 bases). This CDR3 is 14 amino acids long. V shed 4 bases and J shed 8 bases, with 17 bases lying between them. Germline assignment: CDR1 MNHEY and CDR2 SVGAGI. The CDR3, as DNA: TGTGCCAGCAGTTTGAGGGGGGGGAGTTCCGAAGCTTTCTTT. Protein sequence: CASSLRGGSSEAFF.

This clonotype is medium-sized by share. This sequence joins TRBV2 and TRBJ1-5, with D unresolved. This CDR3 comprises 14 residues. Trimming shortened V by 2 bases and J by 0 bases, and 5 bases separated the two germline ends. The germline gives CDR1 SNHLY, CDR2 FYNNEI. CDR3 bases: TGTGCCAGCAGTGAACGGTATAGCAATCAGCCCCAGCATTTT. It encodes CASSERYSNQPQHF.

Many counts were recorded for this clonotype. The V call is TRBV12-3 or TRBV12-4, the J call TRBJ1-2; no reliable D call. The CDR3 consists of 14 residues. V dropped 5 bases and J dropped 4 bases, with 14 bases sitting between them. CDR3 sequence (DNA): TGTGCCAGCAGTAGCGGAGGCAGCCGCTATGGCTACACCTTC. As protein: CASSSGGSRYGYTF.

This clonotype was seen ten or more times. The rearrangement uses TRBV4-2 and TRBJ2-7; TRBD2 is a possible D gene (5 bases). Germline CDR1 reads LGHNA; CDR2 reads YNFKEQ. V dropped 6 bases and J dropped 6 bases, with 12 bases sitting between them. The CDR3 sequence is 12 residues long. CDR3 amino acids: CASRGEAGEQYF. Here the CDR3 DNA reads TGTGCCAGCAGGGGAGAGGCCGGCGAGCAGTACTTC.

This clonotype was recorded a few times. The V gene is TRBV19, the J gene TRBJ1-6, with no clear D. The germline CDR1 and CDR2 sequences are LNHDA and SQIVND (reference sequence). Trimming cost V 6 bases and J 12 bases, with 15 bases left between them. CDR3 length: 13 residues. In nucleotides, the CDR3 is TGTGCCAGTAGAAGCGCAGGCGAAAGACCCCTCCACTTT. It encodes CASRSAGERPLHF.

The chain links TRBV19 to TRBJ2-6; 9 bases align to TRBD1. This CDR3 spans 16 amino acids. In germline, CDR1 is LNHDA, CDR2 SQIVND (reference sequence). Losses at the gene ends were 8 bases for V and 2 bases for J; bases not matched to a gene: 7. In DNA, the CDR3 is TGTGCCAGTCTAGACAGGGGGATCACTGGGGCCAACGTCCTGACTTTC. Amino acid sequence: CASLDRGITGANVLTF.

The rearrangement joins TRBV6-2 or TRBV6-3 to TRBJ2-7; tentative D call: TRBD1 (5 bases). CDR1 and CDR2 (germline): MNHEY, SVGEGT. V lost 3 bases, J lost 1 base, and 16 bases lay in between. The CDR3 extends over 16 amino acids. DNA for the CDR3: TGTGCCAGCAGTTATATGCAGGGTGTCGTTTCCTACGAGCAGTACTTC. Protein product: CASSYMQGVVSYEQYF.

By sample share, this clonotype is medium-sized (0.01 to 0.1%). The rearrangement uses TRBV5-1 and TRBJ2-7; D possibly uses TRBD1 or TRBD2 (5 bases each). V shed 0 bases and J shed 5 bases, with 12 bases lying between them. The CDR3 has 14 residues. Germline assignment: CDR1 SGHRS and CDR2 YFSETQ. DNA of the CDR3: TGCGCCAGCAGCTTGGTGCTAGGGACGAACGAGCAGTACTTC. It is translated as CASSLVLGTNEQYF.

This clonotype was detected ten times or more. This chain connects TRBV29-1 to TRBJ2-7; perhaps D is TRBD1 or TRBD2 (5 bases each). The length of the CDR3 is 14 residues. Per germline, CDR1 SQVTM and CDR2 ANQGSEA. The germline V and J ends were trimmed by 6 bases and 6 bases, with 21 bases remaining between them. The DNA for the CDR3 is TGCAGCGTACAACAGGTGGCCCGGGGTGGCGAGCAGTACTTC. Translated, it gives CSVQQVARGGEQYF.

With respect to this clonotype: One end of the junction is discordant with germline, which a read error may explain. V is TRBV4-2 and J is TRBJ2-5, with 7 bases lining up with TRBD1. There are 16 residues in the CDR3. CDR1 is LGHNA and CDR2 is YNFKEQ in the germline V gene. CDR3 sequence: CACSQGGQDNQETQYF. CDR3 bases: TGTGCCTGCAGCCAAGGCGGACAGGACAATCAAGAGACCCAGTACTTC.

In this sample, this clonotype turned up many times. The chain employs TRBV7-9 and TRBJ2-7; no firm D call. The germline V gene encodes CDR1 SEHNR and CDR2 FQNEAQ (reference sequence). The V end was cut by 3 bases, the J end by 2 bases, with 5 bases between. This CDR3 region has 12 residues. CDR3 region: CASSLIPYEQYF. CDR3 nucleotide sequence: TGTGCCAGCAGCTTGATCCCCTACGAGCAGTACTTC.

A few counts support this clonotype. J is TRBJ2-7 and V is TRBV6-6; D may match TRBD1 or TRBD2 (5 bases each). The CDR3 loop spans 14 amino acids. The V end was cut by 2 bases, the J end by 2 bases, with 10 bases between. CDR1 and CDR2 (germline): MNHNY, SVGAGI (reference sequence). CDR3 DNA sequence: TGTGCCAGCAGTTACGACGGGGCCACCTACGAGCAGTACTTC. It yields the protein CASSYDGATYEQYF.

Relative to its sample, this clonotype is medium-sized. V and J are TRBV4-1 and TRBJ2-5; either TRBD1 or TRBD2 may fit D (5 bases each). V dropped 0 bases and J dropped 7 bases, with 18 bases sitting between them. Germline V lookup: CDR1 MGHRA, CDR2 YSYEKL. The CDR3 totals 16 residues. CDR3 protein: CASSQEDVQGRGTQYF. The CDR3 DNA is TGCGCCAGCAGCCAAGAGGATGTCCAGGGTCGGGGGACCCAGTACTTC.

This clonotype was found many times. The chain links TRBV6-5 to TRBJ1-2; D unclear. This CDR3 has 14 residues. V was pared by 5 bases and J by 9 bases, with 19 bases between. The germline gives CDR1 MNHEY, CDR2 SVGAGI. The DNA for the CDR3 is TGTGCCAGCAGTCTACGCCCGTCAAGCAGTAGCTACACCTTC. It encodes CASSLRPSSSSYTF.

V gene TRBV28 combines with J gene TRBJ1-6; D is undetermined. This CDR3 has 13 amino acids. The V and J ends lost 5 bases and 13 bases respectively, with 15 bases between them. Germline values: CDR1 MDHEN, CDR2 SYDVKM. The CDR3 region is CASSLSRVLPLHF. The CDR3 nucleotides are TGTGCCAGCAGTCTAAGTAGGGTGCTTCCCCTCCACTTT.

This clonotype was picked up many times. The chain carries TRBV5-6 and TRBJ2-1; 7 nucleotides agree with TRBD1. V lost 6 bases and J lost 7; bases outside the gene matches: 19. Per the germline V gene, CDR1 is SGHDT and CDR2 is YYEEEE. This CDR3 has 17 residues. CDR3 sequence: CASTLLPGQTTGNEQFF. DNA for the CDR3: TGTGCCAGCACCTTACTCCCGGGACAGACGACAGGGAATGAGCAGTTCTTC.

This clonotype was seen many times. This chain connects TRBV19 to TRBJ1-1, with D uncertain. The CDR3 contains 14 residues. V lost 3 bases and J 1 base, leaving 9 bases between the germline ends. Germline loops: CDR1 LNHDA, CDR2 SQIVND (reference sequence). CDR3 residues: CASSMSPGNTEAFF. As DNA, the CDR3 is TGTGCCAGTAGTATGAGTCCGGGGAACACTGAAGCTTTCTTT.

This clonotype was seen at least ten times. This sequence joins TRBV12-3 or TRBV12-4 and TRBJ2-7; 7 bases are a match to TRBD1. This CDR3 spans 14 amino acids. With 8 bases clipped from V and 4 bases from J, the junction kept 11 bases outside the gene matches. CDR3 loop: CASSQRPGQYEQYF. The CDR3 DNA reads TGTGCCAGCTCGCAACGCCCGGGACAGTACGAGCAGTACTTC.

This clonotype has a handful of counts. CDR3 bases: TGTGCCAGCAGTTTATCGGCGGGACTAGGGTACAATGAGCAGTTCTTC. The encoded protein is CASSLSAGLGYNEQFF. V usage is TRBV12-3 or TRBV12-4 and J usage is TRBJ2-1; the match to TRBD2 covers 8 bases. The CDR3 covers 16 residues. Germline trimming cut 2 bases from V and 4 bases from J; bases unmatched to any gene: 7.